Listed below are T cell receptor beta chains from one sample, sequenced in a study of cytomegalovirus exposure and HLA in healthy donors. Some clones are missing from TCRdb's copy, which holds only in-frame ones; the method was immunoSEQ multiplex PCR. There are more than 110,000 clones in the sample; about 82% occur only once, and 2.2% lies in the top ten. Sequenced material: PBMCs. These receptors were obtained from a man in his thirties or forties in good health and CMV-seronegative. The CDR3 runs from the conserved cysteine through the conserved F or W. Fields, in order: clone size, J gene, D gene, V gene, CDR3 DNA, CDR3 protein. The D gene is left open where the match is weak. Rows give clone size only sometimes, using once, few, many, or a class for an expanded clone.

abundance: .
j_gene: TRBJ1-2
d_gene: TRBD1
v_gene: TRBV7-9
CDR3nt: TGTGCCAGCAGCTTTGGACAGGGGGAAGGCTATGGCTACACCTTC
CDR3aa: CASSFGQGEGYGYTF

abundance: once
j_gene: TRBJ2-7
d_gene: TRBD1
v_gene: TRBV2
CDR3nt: TGTGCCAGCAGGCTGGGACAGAGCCGATACTCCTACGAGCAGTACTTC
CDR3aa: CASRLGQSRYSYEQYF

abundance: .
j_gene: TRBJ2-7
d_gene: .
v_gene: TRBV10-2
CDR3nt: TGCGCCAGCAGCCTACAGACAGGAACCTACGAGCAGTACTTC
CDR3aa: CASSLQTGTYEQYF

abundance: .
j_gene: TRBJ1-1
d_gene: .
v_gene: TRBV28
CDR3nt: TGTGCCAGCAGCCAGGAGGAATACACTGAAGCTTTCTTT
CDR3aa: CASSQEEYTEAFF

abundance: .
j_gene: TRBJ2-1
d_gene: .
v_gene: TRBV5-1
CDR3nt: TGCGCCAGCAGCTTGGACTATTACAATGAGCAGTTCTTC
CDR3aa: CASSLDYYNEQFF

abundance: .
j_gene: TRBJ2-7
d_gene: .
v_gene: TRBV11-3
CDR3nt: TGTGCCAGCAGCTTATCCGGGGGCTCCTACGAGCAGTACTTC
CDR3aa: CASSLSGGSYEQYF

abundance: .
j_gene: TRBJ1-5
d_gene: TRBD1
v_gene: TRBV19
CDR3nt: TGTGCCAGTAGTATACGGGACAGGGTTGACGGCAATCAGCCCCAGCATTTT
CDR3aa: CASSIRDRVDGNQPQHF

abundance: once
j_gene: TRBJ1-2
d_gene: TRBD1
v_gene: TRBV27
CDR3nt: TGTGCCAGCAGTTCGCCCGGGACAGGCTATGGCTACACCTTC
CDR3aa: CASSSPGTGYGYTF

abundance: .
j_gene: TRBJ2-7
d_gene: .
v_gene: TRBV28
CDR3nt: TGTGCCAGCAGTTCTGACAGGCCTTCCTACGAGCAGTACTTC
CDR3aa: CASSSDRPSYEQYF

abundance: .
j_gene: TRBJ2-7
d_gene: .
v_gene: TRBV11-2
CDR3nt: TGTGCCAGCAGCTTAGATTCGGGGTACGAGCAGTACTTC
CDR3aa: CASSLDSGYEQYF

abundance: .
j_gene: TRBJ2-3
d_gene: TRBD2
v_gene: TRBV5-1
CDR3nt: TGCGCCAGCAGCTTGGGGACTAGCGGGGACGCAGATACGCAGTATTTT
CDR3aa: CASSLGTSGDADTQYF

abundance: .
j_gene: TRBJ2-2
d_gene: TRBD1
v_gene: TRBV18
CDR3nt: TGTGCCAGCTCACCCCAAGGACAGGGGGCTGGCACCGGGGAGCTGTTTTTT
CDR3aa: CASSPQGQGAGTGELFF

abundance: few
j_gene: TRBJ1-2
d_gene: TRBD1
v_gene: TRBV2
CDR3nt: TGTGCCAGCAGTGTCGGGACAGGGGTTTATGGCTACACCTTC
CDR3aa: CASSVGTGVYGYTF

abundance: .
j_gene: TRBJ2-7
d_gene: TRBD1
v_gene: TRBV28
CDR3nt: TGTGCCAGCAGTACCGAGGGGGCTCGTCCCTACGAGCAGTACTTC
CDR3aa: CASSTEGARPYEQYF

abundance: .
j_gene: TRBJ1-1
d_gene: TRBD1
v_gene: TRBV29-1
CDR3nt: TGCAGCGTTGGCTCCAGGGGGCGTCCAGCTTTCTTT
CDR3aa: CSVGSRGRPAFF

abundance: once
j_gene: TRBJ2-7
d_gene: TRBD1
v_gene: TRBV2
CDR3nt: TGTGCCAGCAGTAGACAGGGGGTGGGGGAGCAGTACTTC
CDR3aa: CASSRQGVGEQYF

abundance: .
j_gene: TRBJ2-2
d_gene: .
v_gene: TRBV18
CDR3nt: TGTGCCAGCTCACCACGGAAAACAGGGTTTTACACCGGGGAGCTGTTTTTT
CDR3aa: CASSPRKTGFYTGELFF

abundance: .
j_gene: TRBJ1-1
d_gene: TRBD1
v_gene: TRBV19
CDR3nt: TGTGCCAGTTCCACAGGGGCCACTGAAGCTTTCTTT
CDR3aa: CASSTGATEAFF

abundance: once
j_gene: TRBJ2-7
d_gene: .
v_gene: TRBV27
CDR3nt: TGTGCCAGCAGTTTAACGGGGGACTCCTACGAGCAGTACTTC
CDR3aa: CASSLTGDSYEQYF

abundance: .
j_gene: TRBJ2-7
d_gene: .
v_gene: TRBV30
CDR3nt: TGTGCCTGGAAGCAGGGTTACAACTACGAGCAGTACTTC
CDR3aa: CAWKQGYNYEQYF

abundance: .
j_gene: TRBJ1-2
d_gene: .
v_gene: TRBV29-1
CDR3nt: TGCAGCGTTAGTACAGGGATAAACTATGGCTACACCTTC
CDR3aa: CSVSTGINYGYTF

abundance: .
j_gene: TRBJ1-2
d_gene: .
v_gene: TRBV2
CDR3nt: TGTGCCAGCAGCGGGGGTGCTAACTATGGCTACACCTTC
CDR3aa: CASSGGANYGYTF

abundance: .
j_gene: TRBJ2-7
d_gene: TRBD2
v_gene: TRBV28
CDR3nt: TGTGCCAGCACAGCCTTGCTAGCGGGAGTTGGGTACGAGCAGTACTTC
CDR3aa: CASTALLAGVGYEQYF

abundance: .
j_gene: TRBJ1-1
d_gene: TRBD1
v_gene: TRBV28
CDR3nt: TGTGCCAGCAGTGTCTACCTCGACAGGGGGAATACTGAAGCTTTCTTT
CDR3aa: CASSVYLDRGNTEAFF

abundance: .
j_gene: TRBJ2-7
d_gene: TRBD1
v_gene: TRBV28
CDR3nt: TGTGCCAGCAGTAGATGGACCGGGACAGGGGTCTACGAGCAGTACTTC
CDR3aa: CASSRWTGTGVYEQYF

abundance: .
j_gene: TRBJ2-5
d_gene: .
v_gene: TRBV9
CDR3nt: TGTGCCAGCAGCGTAGGACAGTCCCTAGAGACCCAGTACTTC
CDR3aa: CASSVGQSLETQYF

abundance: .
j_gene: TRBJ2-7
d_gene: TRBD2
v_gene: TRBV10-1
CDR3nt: TGCGCCAGCAGTAGCGGGACCCTCTACGAGCAGTACTTC
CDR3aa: CASSSGTLYEQYF

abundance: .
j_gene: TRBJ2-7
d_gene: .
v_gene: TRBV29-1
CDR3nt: TGCAGCGTTAAAAGAGCCTACGAGCAGTACTTC
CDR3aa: CSVKRAYEQYF

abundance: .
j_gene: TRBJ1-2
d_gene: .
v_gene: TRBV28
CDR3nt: TGTGCCAGCAGTTCCCAGGGGTTTAACTATGGCTACACCTTC
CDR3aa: CASSSQGFNYGYTF

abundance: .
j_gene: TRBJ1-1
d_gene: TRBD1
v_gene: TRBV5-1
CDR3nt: TGCGCCAGCAGCCAGTGGACAGGGAGCACTGAAGCTTTCTTT
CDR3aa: CASSQWTGSTEAFF

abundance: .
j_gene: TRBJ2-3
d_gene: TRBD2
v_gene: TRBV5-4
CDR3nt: TGTGCCAGCAGCTTGGGGTTAGCGGGAGACTCCACAGATACGCAGTATTTT
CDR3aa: CASSLGLAGDSTDTQYF

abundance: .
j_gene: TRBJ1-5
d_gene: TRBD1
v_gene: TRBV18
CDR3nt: TGTGCCAGCTCACCACGGGGGACAGGGGGGGATCAGCCCCAGCATTTT
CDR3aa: CASSPRGTGGDQPQHF

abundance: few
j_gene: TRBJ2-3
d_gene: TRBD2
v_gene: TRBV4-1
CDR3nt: TGCGCCAGCAGCCCGCTGGGACTAGCGGGACTCGTGGCAGATACGCAGTATTTT
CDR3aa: CASSPLGLAGLVADTQYF

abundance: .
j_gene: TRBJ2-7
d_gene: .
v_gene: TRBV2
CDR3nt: TGTGCCAGCAGTATAACTAGCCCGCGCGAGCAGTACTTC
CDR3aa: CASSITSPREQYF

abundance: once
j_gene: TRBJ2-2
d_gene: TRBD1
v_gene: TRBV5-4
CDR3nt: TGTGCCAGCAGCGGGACAGGCCCGAACACCGGGGAGCTGTTTTTT
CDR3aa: CASSGTGPNTGELFF

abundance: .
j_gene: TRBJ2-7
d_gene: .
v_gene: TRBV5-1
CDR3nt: TGCGCCAGCAGCTTAACAGGTAGCGGCCCCGCCGAGCAGTACTTC
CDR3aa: CASSLTGSGPAEQYF

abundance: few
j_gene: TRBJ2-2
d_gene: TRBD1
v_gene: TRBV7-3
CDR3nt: TGTGCCAGCCGGGACAGAGGTCAGTCCCAGCTGTTTTTT
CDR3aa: CASRDRGQSQLFF

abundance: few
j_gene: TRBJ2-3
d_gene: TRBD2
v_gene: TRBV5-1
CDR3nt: TGCGCCAGCAGCGAACTAGCGGGAGGCACAGATACGCAGTATTTT
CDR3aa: CASSELAGGTDTQYF

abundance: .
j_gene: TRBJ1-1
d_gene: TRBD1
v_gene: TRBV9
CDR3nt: TGTGCCAGCAGCGTAACACCGACAGGGGGGGACACTGAAGCTTTCTTT
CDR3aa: CASSVTPTGGDTEAFF

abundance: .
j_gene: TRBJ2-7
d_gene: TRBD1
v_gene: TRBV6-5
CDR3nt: TGTGCCAGCAGCCCCGGGACAGGGGATTACGAGCAGTACTTC
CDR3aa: CASSPGTGDYEQYF

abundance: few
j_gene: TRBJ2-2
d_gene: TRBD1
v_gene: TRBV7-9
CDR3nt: TGTGCCAGCATCCGGACAGGGACCGGGGAGCTGTTTTTT
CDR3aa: CASIRTGTGELFF

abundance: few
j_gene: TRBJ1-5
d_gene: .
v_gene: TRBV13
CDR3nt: TGTGCCAGCAGCTTATCCGATCAGCCCCAGCATTTT
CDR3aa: CASSLSDQPQHF

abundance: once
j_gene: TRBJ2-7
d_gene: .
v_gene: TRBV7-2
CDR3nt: TGTGCCAGCAGCTTGGCGGGATCCCCATCCTACGAGCAGTACTTC
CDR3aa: CASSLAGSPSYEQYF

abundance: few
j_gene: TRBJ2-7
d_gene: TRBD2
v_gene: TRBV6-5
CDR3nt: TGTGCCAGCAGCCCCGCGGGAGGGAGCTCCTACGAGCAGTACTTC
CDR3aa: CASSPAGGSSYEQYF

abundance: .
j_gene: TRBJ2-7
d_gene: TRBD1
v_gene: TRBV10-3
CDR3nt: TGTGCCATCATGGACCGGACAGGGGGGGGCTACGAGCAGTACTTC
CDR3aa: CAIMDRTGGGYEQYF

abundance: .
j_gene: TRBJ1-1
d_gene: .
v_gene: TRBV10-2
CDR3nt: TGCGCCAGCAGTGAACAGGGAGATAGCACTGAAGCTTTCTTT
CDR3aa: CASSEQGDSTEAFF

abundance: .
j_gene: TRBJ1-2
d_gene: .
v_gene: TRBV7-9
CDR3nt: TGTGCCAGCAGCATCGACAGTTGGAATCCCCTACAGGGTGGCTACACCTTC
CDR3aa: CASSIDSWNPLQGGYTF

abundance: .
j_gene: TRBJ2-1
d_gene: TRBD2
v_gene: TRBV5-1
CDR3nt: TGCGCCAGCAGCTTGGTAAGCGGGAGTTCCAATGAGCAGTTCTTC
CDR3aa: CASSLVSGSSNEQFF

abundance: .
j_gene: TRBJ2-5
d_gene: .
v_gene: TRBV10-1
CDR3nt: TGCGCCAGCAGTGAGTCGACGGGCAGGGGAATAGAGACCCAGTACTTC
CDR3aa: CASSESTGRGIETQYF

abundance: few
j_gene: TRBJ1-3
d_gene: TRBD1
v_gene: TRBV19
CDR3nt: TGTGCCACCAAGGACAGGCGCTCTGGAAACACCATATATTTT
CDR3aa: CATKDRRSGNTIYF

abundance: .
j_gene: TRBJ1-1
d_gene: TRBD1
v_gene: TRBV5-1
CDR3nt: TGCGCCAGCAGCTCGGACAGGGGGCTGAACACTGAAGCTTTCTTT
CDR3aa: CASSSDRGLNTEAFF

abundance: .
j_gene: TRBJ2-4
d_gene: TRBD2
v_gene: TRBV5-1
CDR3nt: TGCGCCAGCAGCCTCGGGACTAGTTCAAACATTCAGTACTTC
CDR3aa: CASSLGTSSNIQYF

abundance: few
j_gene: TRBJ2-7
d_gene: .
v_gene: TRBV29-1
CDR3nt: TGCAGCGTTGCCGACACTCACTCCTACGAGCAGTACTTC
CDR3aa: CSVADTHSYEQYF

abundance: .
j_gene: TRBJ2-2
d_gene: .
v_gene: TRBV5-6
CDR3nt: TGTGCCAGCAGCTTGCAACAGCTGAACACCGGGGAGCTGTTTTTT
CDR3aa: CASSLQQLNTGELFF

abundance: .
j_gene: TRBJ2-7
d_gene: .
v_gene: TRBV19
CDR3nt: TGTGCCAGTAGTCTCGCAGGCGCCTCCTACGAGCAGTACTTC
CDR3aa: CASSLAGASYEQYF

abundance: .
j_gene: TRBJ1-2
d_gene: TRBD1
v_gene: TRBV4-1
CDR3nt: TGCGCCAGCAGCCGGGACAGGGGATTTGACAACTATGGCTACACCTTC
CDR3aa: CASSRDRGFDNYGYTF

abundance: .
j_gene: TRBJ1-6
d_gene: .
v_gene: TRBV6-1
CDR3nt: TGTGCCAGCAGTGAATTTCGGGGATCCTATAATTCACCCCTCCACTTT
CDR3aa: CASSEFRGSYNSPLHF

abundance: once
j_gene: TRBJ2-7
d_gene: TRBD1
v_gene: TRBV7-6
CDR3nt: TGTGCCAGCAGCTCGGGACAGGGCCTAAGCTCCTACGAGCAGTACTTC
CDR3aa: CASSSGQGLSSYEQYF

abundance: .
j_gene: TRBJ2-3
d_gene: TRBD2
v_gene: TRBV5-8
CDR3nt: TGTGCCAGCAGCTTGGCCTCGTCAGCGGGAAGCACAGATACGCAGTATTTT
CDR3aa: CASSLASSAGSTDTQYF

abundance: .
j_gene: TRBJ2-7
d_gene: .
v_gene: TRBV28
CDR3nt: TGTGCCAGCAGTTTGTACAGGGACTACGAGCAGTACTTC
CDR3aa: CASSLYRDYEQYF